These 22 T cell receptor beta chains share one sample of origin, sequenced in a study of cytomegalovirus exposure and HLA in healthy donors. The study ran its PCR with 60 Vbeta and 13 Jbeta primers. The repertoire was sequenced with immunoSEQ multiplex PCR; TCRdb's copy has only in-frame clones and lacks some. The sample consists of 200,000 to 250,000 clones, more than 65% of them appearing once. Sequenced material: PBMCs. The source of these receptors is a man younger than 35 in good health and CMV-seronegative.

The rearrangement links TRBV2 to TRBJ2-7; weak D call: TRBD1 (5 bases). Germline CDR1 reads SNHLY; CDR2 reads FYNNEI. V dropped 5 bases and J dropped 2 bases, with 16 bases sitting between them. The CDR3 covers 15 residues. CDR3 amino acids: CASSPDSRLTYEQYF. The CDR3 DNA follows: TGTGCCAGCAGTCCTGACAGTCGGTTGACCTACGAGCAGTACTTC.

J is TRBJ2-5 and V is TRBV6-1, with no clear D. The DNA end is more similar to TRBJ2-7, so the J call may be wrong. The CDR3 is 13 residues long. Germline CDR1 reads MNHNS; CDR2 reads SASEGT. CDR3: CASSSQISYEQYF. The CDR3 DNA reads TGTGCCAGCAGTTCTCAAATCTCCTACGAGCAGTACTTC.

V gene TRBV5-8 combines with J gene TRBJ1-5; 8 positions match TRBD1. V shed 4 bases, J shed 7 bases, and the junction held 13 bases outside the gene matches. Germline-derived CDR1 and CDR2 are SGHTS and YDEGEE. The CDR3 length is 16 residues. CDR3 DNA sequence: TGTGCCAGCAGCCTATTTAGGGACAGGCGTCGGCAGCCCCAGCATTTT. Its translation: CASSLFRDRRRQPQHF.

The chain employs TRBV9 and TRBJ1-5, with 7 nucleotides matching TRBD1. J lost 6 bases, V lost 5 bases, and 8 bases had no gene match. This CDR3 is 14 amino acids long. Looked up from germline, CDR1 is SGDLS and CDR2 is YYNGEE. DNA for the CDR3: TGTGCCAGCAGTGAGACAGGGTTAAGTCAGCCCCAGCATTTT. Protein sequence: CASSETGLSQPQHF.

V and J are TRBV5-6 and TRBJ2-7, with D maybe TRBD2 (6 bases). V gave up 4 bases and J gave up 6 bases, with 14 bases separating them. Germline assignment: CDR1 SGHDT and CDR2 YYEEEE. CDR3 length: 13 residues. DNA of the CDR3: TGTGCCAGCAGCATTTACGGGAGCGGCGAGCAGTACTTC. Translated: CASSIYGSGEQYF.

The V call is TRBV23-1, the J call TRBJ1-5; D is unresolved. TRBV23-1 qualifies as an ORF whose function is uncertain. Trimming removed 0 bases from V and 4 bases from J, with 7 bases in between. The CDR3 is made up of 14 amino acids. The CDR3 coding sequence is TGCGCCAGCAGTCAATCCGCGGGAAATCAGCCCCAGCATTTT. This sequence encodes CASSQSAGNQPQHF.

This clone was counted between two and nine times. The V and J genes are TRBV4-1 and TRBJ1-2; D gene unclear. CDR3 length equals 17 residues. Trimming removed 3 bases at V and 4 bases at J, with 21 bases between. The germline gives CDR1 MGHRA, CDR2 YSYEKL. In nucleotides, the CDR3 is TGCGCCAGCAGCCAGATCCTAAGCACAGTGGGCACCTATGGCTACACCTTC. Translated: CASSQILSTVGTYGYTF.

The chain combines TRBV2 with TRBJ2-2, with 8 bases that match TRBD1. This CDR3 is 15 amino acids long. Unmatched junction bases numbered 4, after V lost 4 bases and J lost 3 bases. Germline V gene data show CDR1 as SNHLY and CDR2 as FYNNEI. The CDR3: CASSAGGAYTGELFF. CDR3 coding DNA: TGTGCCAGCAGTGCAGGGGGCGCGTACACCGGGGAGCTGTTTTTT.

This chain links TRBV27 with TRBJ2-7; 7 bases are shared with TRBD2. CDR1 MNHEY and CDR2 SMNVEV come from the germline V gene (reference sequence). V dropped 4 bases and J dropped 5; count of bases not matched to a gene: 2. CDR3 length: 12 residues. The CDR3 loop reads CASSSSGDEQYF. In nucleotides, the CDR3 is TGTGCCAGCAGTTCTAGCGGCGACGAGCAGTACTTC.

The rearrangement links TRBV5-6 to TRBJ2-7, with a possible D match to TRBD2 (5 bases). V lost 4 bases and J 2 bases, leaving 16 bases between the germline ends. The CDR3 consists of 15 residues. Germline V gives CDR1 SGHDT, CDR2 YYEEEE. The CDR3 spells CASSLFSLGTYEQYF. Here the CDR3 DNA reads TGTGCCAGCAGCCTGTTCTCCCTCGGGACCTACGAGCAGTACTTC.

V gene TRBV10-3 combines with J gene TRBJ1-4; a weak D match, TRBD1 (5 bases). Trimming removed 0 bases at V and 5 bases at J, with 10 bases between. The CDR3 spans 15 residues. Per germline, CDR1 ENHRY and CDR2 SYGVKD. CDR3 protein: CAISESLTVNEKLFF. CDR3 nucleotides: TGTGCCATCAGTGAGTCGCTGACAGTAAATGAAAAACTGTTTTTT.

The rearrangement uses TRBV27 and TRBJ2-7; perhaps TRBD2 as D (6 bases). The CDR3 covers 13 residues. V lost 5 bases and J 2 bases, leaving 10 bases between the germline ends. The germline CDR1 and CDR2 sequences are MNHEY and SMNVEV (reference sequence). The CDR3 nucleotides read TGTGCCAGCAGTCTCCGACTAGCCTACGAGCAGTACTTC. It yields the protein CASSLRLAYEQYF.

The chain employs TRBV2 and TRBJ1-4; TRBD1 matches at 10 bases. The CDR3 totals 17 residues. J gave up 3 bases and V 5 bases, and 9 bases lay outside the gene matches. Per the germline V gene, CDR1 is SNHLY and CDR2 is FYNNEI. The DNA of the CDR3 is TGTGCCAGCAGTACCCCGACAGGGGGCTTAGCTAATGAAAAACTGTTTTTT. Translation gives CASSTPTGGLANEKLFF.

The chain recombines TRBV20-1 with TRBJ1-1; D remains ambiguous. There are 9 residues in the CDR3. V shed 5 bases and J shed 10 bases, with 8 bases lying between them. Germline CDR1 is DFQATT and CDR2 is SNEGSKA (reference sequence). The CDR3 is CSARAGAFF. CDR3 sequence (DNA): TGCAGTGCTCGCGCGGGAGCTTTCTTT.

On this clone itself: Other DNA variants within this sample encode the same CDR3. V gene TRBV20-1 combines with J gene TRBJ2-7; D call uncertain. V gave up 3 bases and J gave up 2 bases, with 5 bases separating them. Germline V gene lookup returns CDR1 DFQATT and CDR2 SNEGSKA (reference sequence). There are 11 residues in the CDR3. CDR3 sequence reads: CSASGAYEQYF. The CDR3 DNA reads as TGCAGTGCTAGTGGAGCCTACGAGCAGTACTTC.

The table lists this clone with a count of one. Here the CDR3 reads CASSLDFVNEQFF. In DNA form, the CDR3 reads TGTGCCAGCAGCTTGGACTTTGTCAATGAGCAGTTCTTC. V and J are TRBV5-4 and TRBJ2-1; D uncertain. Trimming pared 0 bases from V and 6 bases from J, leaving 7 bases between. Germline-derived CDR1 and CDR2 are SGHNT and YYREEE (reference sequence). This CDR3 is built from 13 residues.

This clone was seen only a few times. The genes are TRBV7-9 and TRBJ2-7; 11 bases agree with TRBD1. The V and J ends lost 5 bases and 2 bases, in that order; junction bases with no gene match: 8. CDR3 length: 16 residues. Looked up from germline, CDR1 is SEHNR and CDR2 is FQNEAQ (reference sequence). The CDR3 protein is CASSPPGGQGAYEQYF. The CDR3 region has the DNA TGTGCCAGCAGCCCGCCTGGGGGACAGGGGGCCTACGAGCAGTACTTC.

For the CDR3, the DNA is TGTGCCAGCAGCTTAGTTAAGGTGGGCCAGGGCCTAGCCAAAAACATTCAGTACTTC. Its translation is CASSLVKVGQGLAKNIQYF. The chain couples TRBV11-2 to TRBJ2-4; TRBD1 might be the D (5 bases). The CDR3 extends over 19 amino acids. With 1 base removed from V and 0 bases from J, the gap between germline ends came to 19 bases. Germline lookup yields CDR1 SGHAT and CDR2 FQNNGV.

This clone is a singleton in its sample. The rearrangement links TRBV4-2 to TRBJ1-3; D might be TRBD1 (5 bases). Germline V gene data show CDR1 as LGHNA and CDR2 as YNFKEQ. There are 18 residues in the CDR3. V shed 1 base and J shed 0 bases, with 16 bases lying between them. The DNA for the CDR3 is TGTGCCAGCAGCCAAGCCGCCACGGTCGGGGGCTCTGGAAACACCATATATTTT. Residues: CASSQAATVGGSGNTIYF.

The chain has TRBV19 and TRBJ1-5, with a weak D call TRBD1 (6 bases). The CDR3 consists of 16 residues. Germline loops: CDR1 LNHDA, CDR2 SQIVND (reference sequence). V lost 7 bases, J lost 0 bases, and 16 bases lay in between. The CDR3 DNA sequence: TGTGCCAGTACCCCCCGACAGGCAGGTAGCAATCAGCCCCAGCATTTT. It encodes CASTPRQAGSNQPQHF.

The CDR3 reads CASSSTPATNEKLFF. The CDR3 DNA follows: TGCGCCAGCAGCTCCACACCAGCAACTAATGAAAAACTGTTTTTT. This chain joins TRBV5-1 and TRBJ1-4; no reliable D call. The CDR3 has 15 residues. Germline values: CDR1 SGHRS, CDR2 YFSETQ. V lost 3 bases, J lost 0 bases, and 9 bases lay in between.

This clone was counted once. The chain links TRBV4-2 to TRBJ1-4; tentative D call: TRBD1 (5 bases). The CDR3 runs to 14 residues. CDR1 and CDR2 from the germline V gene are LGHNA and YNFKEQ. V lost 0 bases and J lost 8, with 10 bases in between. CDR3 in DNA: TGTGCCAGCAGCCAAGAGGGGCGTGGGGAAAAACTGTTTTTT. Protein: CASSQEGRGEKLFF.